The clone carrying this T cell receptor beta chain was seen a handful of times. Antigen specificity is unknown. TCRdb recomputed calls from the reads with MiXCR, one row per CDR3 protein. This table holds approximately 600,000 distinct CDR3 sequences, almost 40% found once. This entry is derived from a study of T cell repertoires in cytomegalovirus infection. As for the study in general: Recently identified HLA-C-restricted CMV epitopes were among the peptides used. Indications of both CMV infection and matching HLA type were provided by public TCR beta signatures.

The CDR3 consists of 20 residues. With V trimmed by 6 bases and J by 3 bases, 22 bases remained unmatched. The V gene's germline CDR1 is LNHDA and CDR2 SQIVND (reference sequence). Study-wide findings and caveats: Carriers of CMV plus the relevant HLA were identified by cumulative public TCR beta family frequency. In two of eight donors, the top clonotype was HLA-C-restricted CMV-specific.

The receptor was derived from a human donor in good health (CMV status not recorded). Some clones in this sample may be carry-over from other donors' samples. The rearrangement links TRBV19 to TRBJ2-1, with 8 bases lining up with TRBD2. The source material was cultured PBMCs, sampled from culture after CMV antigen stimulation. CDR3 sequence: CASSPLRTSGDLRSYNEQFF. Written as DNA, the CDR3 is TGTGCCAGTAGCCCCCTCAGAACTAGCGGAGACCTAAGAAGCTACAATGAGCAGTTCTTC.